A selection of T cell receptor beta chains follows, all from one sample in a study of CD8+ T cells in alopecia areata. Generated by immunoSEQ multiplex PCR, the TCRdb table keeps only in-frame clones and is missing some. Of hundreds of thousands of clones in the sample, about 62% were seen once. Sequenced here: CD4+ T cells sorted from blood, sampled at week 52, from a patient treated with tofacitinib. These receptor sequences come from a human donor with alopecia areata. Each CDR3 is given with its conserved first and last residue. Fields, in order: V gene, clone size, J gene, D gene, CDR3 DNA, CDR3 protein. The D gene is left open where the match is weak. Clone size is shown for a subset of rows, as once, few, many or a class of expanded clone.

>TRBV7-3|.|TRBJ2-7|.
TGTGCCAGCAGCTTAATGCCGGGCCTGGCCCACGAGCAGTACTTC
CASSLMPGLAHEQYF
>TRBV7-2|.|TRBJ1-6|.
TGTGCCAGCAGCCTAAGAGGGAATGATTCACCCCTCCACTTT
CASSLRGNDSPLHF
>TRBV18|.|TRBJ1-1|.
TGTGCCAGCTCCCAGTACACTGAAGCTTTCTTT
CASSQYTEAFF
>TRBV5-4|once|TRBJ2-1|TRBD2
TGTGCCAGCAGCTCTGAGCGGGGTAGCTCCTACAATGAGCAGTTCTTC
CASSSERGSSYNEQFF
>TRBV5-4|.|TRBJ2-3|.
TGTGCCAGCAGAGGAGTTAGCGGAAGCACAGATACGCAGTATTTT
CASRGVSGSTDTQYF
>TRBV5-1|few|TRBJ2-5|.
TGCGCCAGCAGCTTCCAGGGGAGTGAGACCCAGTACTTC
CASSFQGSETQYF
>TRBV2|.|TRBJ1-6|.
TGTGCCAGCAGTGCCCGACAGGACTTTAATTCACCCCTCCACTTT
CASSARQDFNSPLHF
>TRBV5-1|.|TRBJ1-5|.
TGCGCCAGCAGCCGTCAGGGGAGTCAGCCCCAGCATTTT
CASSRQGSQPQHF
>TRBV30|few|TRBJ2-2|.
TGTGCCTGGAGTAGGGGGGTCCTGGGGAACACCGGGGAGCTGTTTTTT
CAWSRGVLGNTGELFF
>TRBV9|few|TRBJ1-1|TRBD1
TGTGCCAGCAGCCGCTCCGGGACAGATGAAGCTTTCTTT
CASSRSGTDEAFF
>TRBV29-1|few|TRBJ2-5|TRBD1
TGCAGCGTTCGACAGGGGGCAAGGGAGACCCAGTACTTC
CSVRQGARETQYF
>TRBV2|.|TRBJ1-6|.
TGTGCCAGCAGTGAGGGAAGGGGAAATTCACCCCTCCACTTT
CASSEGRGNSPLHF
>TRBV5-1|.|TRBJ2-7|.
TGCGCCAGCAGCTTGGTGATACAGGGCTCCTACGAGCAGTACTTC
CASSLVIQGSYEQYF
>TRBV7-9|.|TRBJ2-1|TRBD2
TGTGCCAGCAGCTTAGGTCCTAGCGGGGCGTTCGATGAGCAGTTCTTC
CASSLGPSGAFDEQFF
>TRBV6-5|.|TRBJ1-4|TRBD1
TGTGCCAGCAGAGGACAGGGTGGGGAAAAACTGTTTTTT
CASRGQGGEKLFF
>TRBV6-6|.|TRBJ1-5|.
TGTGCCAGTGCAGGGAATCAGCCCCAGCATTTT
CASAGNQPQHF
>TRBV30|.|TRBJ1-1|.
TGTGCCTGGAGTGTACGGGGCGGAACTGAAGCTTTCTTT
CAWSVRGGTEAFF
>TRBV29-1|.|TRBJ1-1|.
TGCAGCGTTGAAGGACAAGTGAACACTGAAGCTTTCTTT
CSVEGQVNTEAFF
>TRBV6-1|once|TRBJ2-1|.
TGTGCCAGCAGTAGGACATTAGGGGACAATGAGCAGTTCTTC
CASSRTLGDNEQFF
>TRBV7-9|few|TRBJ2-1|.
TGTGCCAGCAGCCGAAGACAGATCAATGAGCAGTTCTTC
CASSRRQINEQFF
>TRBV7-2|.|TRBJ1-6|.
TGTGCCAGCAGCATTCTAGGGCAGGATTCACCCCTCCACTTT
CASSILGQDSPLHF
>TRBV29-1|.|TRBJ1-1|.
TGCAGCGTTGGGACCTCCTGGGACACTGAAGCTTTCTTT
CSVGTSWDTEAFF
>TRBV30|.|TRBJ1-2|.
TGTGCCCAATGGACCAATGGCTACACCTTC
CAQWTNGYTF
>TRBV15|few|TRBJ1-4|.
TGTGCCACCAGCAACTCCCTTCGAGAAAAACTGTTTTTT
CATSNSLREKLFF
>TRBV29-1|.|TRBJ1-5|.
TGCAGCGTTTTACAGGGAAGGCCCGATCAGCCCCAGCATTTT
CSVLQGRPDQPQHF
>TRBV15|.|TRBJ1-5|.
TGTGCCACCAGCAGGCCGGGAGGTAGCAATCAGCCCCAGCATTTT
CATSRPGGSNQPQHF
>TRBV7-3|.|TRBJ2-7|TRBD1
TGTGCCAGCAGCGCAGGGGGCGAGCAGTACTTC
CASSAGGEQYF
>TRBV6-5|.|TRBJ2-7|TRBD1
TGTGCCACCAATAACCGGGACAGGGCCTACGAGCAGTACTTC
CATNNRDRAYEQYF
>TRBV30|.|TRBJ1-6|.
TGTGCCTGGAGTGTGGTCAATTCACCCCTCCACTTT
CAWSVVNSPLHF
>TRBV5-4|.|TRBJ2-7|.
TGTGCCAGCAGCTTTCCGGGTTTCGGTATGAGCGAGCAGTACTTC
CASSFPGFGMSEQYF
>TRBV7-9|.|TRBJ2-1|.
TGTGCCAGCAGCTTCGGACAGAGGCAGTTCTTC
CASSFGQRQFF
>TRBV7-9|few|TRBJ1-5|.
TGTGCCAGCAGCTTTGGGACATCTGATCAGCCCCAGCATTTT
CASSFGTSDQPQHF
>TRBV4-1|.|TRBJ2-1|TRBD2
TGCGCCAGCAGTCAGCTAGCGGGGGCGGGCAATGAGCAGTTCTTC
CASSQLAGAGNEQFF
>TRBV6-6|.|TRBJ2-2|.
TGTGCCAGCAGTCAAAACACCGGGGAGCTGTTTTTT
CASSQNTGELFF
>TRBV27|.|TRBJ2-2|TRBD2
TGTGCCAGCAGTGATCCCCCCGGGCGGGGGGAGAACACCGGGGAGCTGTTTTTT
CASSDPPGRGENTGELFF
>TRBV13|.|TRBJ1-6|.
TGTGCCAGCAGCTTTGGGACGGGTTCACCCCTCCACTTT
CASSFGTGSPLHF
>TRBV30|.|TRBJ1-2|.
TGTGCCTGGAGTCGGTCTAACTATGGCTACACCTTC
CAWSRSNYGYTF
>TRBV5-1|.|TRBJ2-5|.
TGCGCCAGCAGCTTGGGAATAACAGGGTTAGGTGAGACCCAGTACTTC
CASSLGITGLGETQYF
>TRBV7-9|.|TRBJ2-7|.
TGTGCCAGCAGCTCTGTTACGGGTCCAGGGGTCTACGAGCAGTACTTC
CASSSVTGPGVYEQYF
>TRBV7-6|.|TRBJ1-1|.
TGTGCCAGCAGCCCCCATGGGTTCTCTGGGACCGCTGAAGCTTTCTTT
CASSPHGFSGTAEAFF
>TRBV25-1|.|TRBJ2-3|TRBD1
TGTGCCAGCAGTCCCGGGACAGGCAAAGATACGCAGTATTTT
CASSPGTGKDTQYF
>TRBV9|.|TRBJ1-6|TRBD1
TGTGCCAGCAGCCGGACAGGGGAGAATTCACCCCTCCACTTT
CASSRTGENSPLHF
>TRBV10-3|.|TRBJ2-5|.
TGTGCCATCAGTGAGCGGGGAACCCAAGAGACCCAGTACTTC
CAISERGTQETQYF
>TRBV29-1|few|TRBJ2-5|.
TGCAGCGTCGGTCAGGGGGAGACCCAGTACTTC
CSVGQGETQYF
>TRBV5-4|.|TRBJ2-1|.
TGTGCCAGCAGCTTCTCACAGCGAAGCTCCTACAATGAGCAGTTCTTC
CASSFSQRSSYNEQFF
>TRBV30|.|TRBJ1-3|.
TGTGCCTGGAGTCGCCGGACAGCCTCTGGAAACACCATATATTTT
CAWSRRTASGNTIYF
>TRBV5-1|.|TRBJ2-2|TRBD1
TGCGCCAGCAGCTTGGAGACAGGGAGTCTCACCGGGGAGCTGTTTTTT
CASSLETGSLTGELFF
>TRBV2|.|TRBJ1-1|.
TGTGCCAGCAGTGAGTGGCAGACGAACACTGAAGCTTTCTTT
CASSEWQTNTEAFF
>TRBV7-2|few|TRBJ2-2|TRBD2
TGTGCCAGCAGCTTAGCGGTGACGGGGGGGACCCACACCGGGGAGCTGTTTTTT
CASSLAVTGGTHTGELFF
>TRBV9|.|TRBJ2-1|TRBD2
TGTGCCAGCAGACAAACCGGGACTAGTGGTGAGCAGTTCTTC
CASRQTGTSGEQFF
>TRBV5-1|few|TRBJ2-5|.
TGCGCCAGCAGCTTGAGAGGGGTCCGACAAGAGACCCAGTACTTC
CASSLRGVRQETQYF
>TRBV7-3|.|TRBJ2-1|TRBD1
TGTGCCAGCAGCCAACGCGGGACAGGGGGAAATGAGCAGTTCTTC
CASSQRGTGGNEQFF
>TRBV7-2|.|TRBJ2-3|.
TGTGCCAGCAGCTTAGCGAGCGGTCTTGATACGCAGTATTTT
CASSLASGLDTQYF